This T cell receptor beta chain appears in the sequencing data of a study of metastatic and nonmetastatic thyroid tumors. Overall study findings and caveats: According to reports, the diversity of TCR beta was significantly higher in malignant thyroid tumors than in benign nodules, and this held in both blood and tumor samples.

TCRdb called clones again from the PCR reads with MiXCR. The repertoire includes about 15,000 clones, 25% to 30% of them detected once, and roughly 13% sits in the top ten. The CDR3 covers 14 residues. Germline V gene lookup returns CDR1 MGHRA and CDR2 YSYEKL. V dropped 2 bases and J dropped 4 bases, with 8 bases sitting between them. Before thyroid surgery, none of the patients had received any treatment. Points on this clone: The antigen remains unidentified.

This TCR came from a male donor with papillary thyroid cancer or a benign thyroid nodule (not recorded which). Some clones in this sample may be carry-over from other donors' samples. This chain uses TRBV4-1 with TRBJ1-4; no reliable D call. Sequences were obtained from tumor tissue. The CDR3 region has the DNA TGCGCCAGCAGCCAATACGGGGATAATGAAAAACTGTTTTTT. Translation: CASSQYGDNEKLFF.